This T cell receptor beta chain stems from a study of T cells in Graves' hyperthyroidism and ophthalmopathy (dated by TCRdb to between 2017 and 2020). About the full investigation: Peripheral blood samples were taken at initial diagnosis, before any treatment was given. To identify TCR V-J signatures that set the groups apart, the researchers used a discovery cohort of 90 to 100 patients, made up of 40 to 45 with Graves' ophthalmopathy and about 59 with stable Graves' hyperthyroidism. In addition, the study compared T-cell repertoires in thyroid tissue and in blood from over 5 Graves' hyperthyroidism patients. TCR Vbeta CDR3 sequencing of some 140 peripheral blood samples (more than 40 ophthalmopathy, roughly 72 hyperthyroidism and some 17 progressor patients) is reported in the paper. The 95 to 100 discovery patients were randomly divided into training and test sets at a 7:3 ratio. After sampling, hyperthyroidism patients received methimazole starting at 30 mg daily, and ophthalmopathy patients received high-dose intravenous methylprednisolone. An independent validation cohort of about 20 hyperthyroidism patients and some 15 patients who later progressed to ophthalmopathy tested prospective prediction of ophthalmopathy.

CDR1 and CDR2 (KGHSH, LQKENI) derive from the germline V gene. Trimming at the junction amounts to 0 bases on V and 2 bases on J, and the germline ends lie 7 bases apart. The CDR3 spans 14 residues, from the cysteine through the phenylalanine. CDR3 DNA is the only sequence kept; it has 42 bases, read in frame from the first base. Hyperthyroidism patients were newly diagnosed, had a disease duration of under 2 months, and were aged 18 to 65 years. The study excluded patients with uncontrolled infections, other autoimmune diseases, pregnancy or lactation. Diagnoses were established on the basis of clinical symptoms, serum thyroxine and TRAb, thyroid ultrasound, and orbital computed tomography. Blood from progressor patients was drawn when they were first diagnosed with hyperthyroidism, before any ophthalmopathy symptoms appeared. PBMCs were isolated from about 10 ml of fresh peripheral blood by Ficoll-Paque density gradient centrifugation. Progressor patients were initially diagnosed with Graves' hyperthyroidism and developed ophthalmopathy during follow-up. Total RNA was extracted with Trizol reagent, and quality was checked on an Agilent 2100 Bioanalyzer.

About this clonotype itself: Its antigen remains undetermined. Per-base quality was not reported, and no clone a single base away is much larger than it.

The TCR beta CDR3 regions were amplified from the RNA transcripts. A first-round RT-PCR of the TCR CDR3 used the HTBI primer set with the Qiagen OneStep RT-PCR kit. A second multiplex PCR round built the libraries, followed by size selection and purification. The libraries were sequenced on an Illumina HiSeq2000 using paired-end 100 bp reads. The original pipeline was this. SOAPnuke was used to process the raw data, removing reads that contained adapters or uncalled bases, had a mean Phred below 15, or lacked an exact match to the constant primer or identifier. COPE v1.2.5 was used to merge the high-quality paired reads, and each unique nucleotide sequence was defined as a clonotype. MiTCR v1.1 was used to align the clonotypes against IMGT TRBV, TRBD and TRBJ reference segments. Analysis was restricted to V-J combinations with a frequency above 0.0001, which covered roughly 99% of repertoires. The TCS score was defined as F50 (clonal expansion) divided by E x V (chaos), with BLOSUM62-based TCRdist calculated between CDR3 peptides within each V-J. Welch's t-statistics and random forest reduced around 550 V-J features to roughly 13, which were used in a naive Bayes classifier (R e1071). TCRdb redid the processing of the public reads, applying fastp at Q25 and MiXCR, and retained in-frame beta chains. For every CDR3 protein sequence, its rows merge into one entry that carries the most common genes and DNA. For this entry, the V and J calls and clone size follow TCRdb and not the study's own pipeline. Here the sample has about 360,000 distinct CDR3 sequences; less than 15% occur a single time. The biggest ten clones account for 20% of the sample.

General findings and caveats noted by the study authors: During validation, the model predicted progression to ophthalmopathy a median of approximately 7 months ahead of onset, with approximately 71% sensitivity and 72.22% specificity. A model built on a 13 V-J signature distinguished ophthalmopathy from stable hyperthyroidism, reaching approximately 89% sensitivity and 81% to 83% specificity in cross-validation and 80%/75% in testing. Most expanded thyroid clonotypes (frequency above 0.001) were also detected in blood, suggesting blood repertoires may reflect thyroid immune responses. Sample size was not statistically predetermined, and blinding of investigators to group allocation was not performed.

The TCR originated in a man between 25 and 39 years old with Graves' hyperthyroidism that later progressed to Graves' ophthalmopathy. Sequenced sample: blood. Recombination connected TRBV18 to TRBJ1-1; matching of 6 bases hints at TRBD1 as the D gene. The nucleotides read TGTGCCAGCTCACCACCGGACAGCAACACTGAAGCTTTCTTT. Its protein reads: CASSPPDSNTEAFF.